The 28 T cell receptor beta chains listed next were all sequenced from one sample in a study of shared T cell receptors in the human thymus. Assay: immunoSEQ multiplex PCR; the TCRdb copy retains only in-frame clones and omits some. This table holds roughly 560,000 clones, 70% to 80% found once. The data also belong to a second study, concerning human thymus T cells.

The sample comprised thymocytes. These receptor sequences come from a boy younger than two with a congenital heart defect.

This chain links TRBV14 with TRBJ1-1; weak D call: TRBD1 (5 bases). Between the trimmed V and J ends, which lost 5 bases and 4 bases, there was a span of 17 bases. The CDR3 is made up of 15 amino acids. CDR1 is SGHDN and CDR2 is FVKESK in the germline V gene. The CDR3 sequence: CASSYSIGRATEAFF. CDR3 nucleotide sequence: TGTGCCAGCAGCTATTCGATTGGCAGGGCCACTGAAGCTTTCTTT.

This clone was counted a few times. The chain has TRBV6-5 and TRBJ2-2; 8 bases align to TRBD2. Germline-derived CDR1 and CDR2 are MNHEY and SVGAGI. This CDR3 is built from 16 residues. Germline trimming cut 3 bases from V and 3 bases from J; bases unmatched to any gene: 6. CDR3 DNA sequence: TGTGCCAGCAGTTATATGGCGGGGGGTTACACCGGGGAGCTGTTTTTT. It is translated as CASSYMAGGYTGELFF.

In its sample, this clone was seen a few times. V and J are TRBV4-1 and TRBJ1-5; D gene unclear. Deletions cut 4 bases from V and 0 bases from J, with 7 bases between. The germline V gene has CDR1 MGHRA and CDR2 YSYEKL. The CDR3 contains 14 residues. This CDR3 reads CASSRRGSNQPQHF. CDR3 nucleotides: TGCGCCAGCAGCCGCCGCGGTAGCAATCAGCCCCAGCATTTT.

This sequence joins TRBV7-9 and TRBJ1-1, with D possibly TRBD1 on 5 matching bases. V shed 7 bases and J shed 4 bases, with 13 bases lying between them. The CDR3 contains 13 residues. Germline CDR1 reads SEHNR; CDR2 reads FQNEAQ (reference sequence). The CDR3 protein is CASTQGGRTEAFF. CDR3 bases: TGTGCCAGCACCCAGGGAGGTCGCACTGAAGCTTTCTTT. The full variable domain, rest sourced from reference TRBV7-9 and TRBJ1-1, is DTGVSQNPRHKITKRGQNVTFRCDPISEHNRLYWYRQTLGQGPEFLTYFQNEAQLEKSRLLSDRFSAERPKGSFSTLEIQRTEQGDSAMYLCASTQGGRTEAFFGQGTRLTVV.

The CDR3 here is CASAGPLSGNTIYF. CDR3 sequence (DNA): TGTGCCAGCGCGGGCCCCCTCTCTGGAAACACCATATATTTT. The chain employs TRBV28 and TRBJ1-3; D uncertain. The ends were cut back, 8 bases at V and 0 bases at J, with 11 bases in the middle. The CDR3 sequence is 14 residues long. The germline V gene encodes CDR1 MDHEN and CDR2 SYDVKM.

The V call is TRBV28, the J call TRBJ1-5, with TRBD1 matching over 7 bases. With V trimmed by 3 bases and J by 7 bases, 6 bases remained unmatched. The length of the CDR3 is 14 residues. CDR1 is MDHEN, CDR2 SYDVKM, per germline. CDR3 region: CASSFGTEKQPQHF. DNA of the CDR3: TGTGCCAGCAGTTTCGGGACAGAAAAACAGCCCCAGCATTTT. The full variable domain, rest sourced from reference TRBV28 and TRBJ1-5, is DVKVTQSSRYLVKRTGEKVFLECVQDMDHENMFWYRQDPGLGLRLIYFSYDVKMKEKGDIPEGYSVSREKKERFSLILESASTNQTSMYLCASSFGTEKQPQHFGDGTRLSIL.

The chain combines TRBV19 with TRBJ1-5; D might be TRBD1 (5 bases). The CDR3 totals 16 residues. V was cut by 2 bases and J by 1 base, with 12 bases left in between. CDR1 and CDR2 (germline): LNHDA, SQIVND (reference sequence). The CDR3 protein is CASSISGGISNQPQHF. The CDR3 DNA sequence: TGTGCCAGTAGTATAAGCGGGGGGATCAGCAATCAGCCCCAGCATTTT.

The rearrangement links TRBV18 to TRBJ2-3; 11 nucleotides line up with TRBD2. The CDR3 contains 18 residues. Germline V CDR1 and CDR2: KGHSH, LQKENI. V shed 1 base and J 2 bases; nucleotides not matched to a gene: 8. The CDR3 is CASSPQLAGESATDTQYF. CDR3 nucleotide sequence: TGTGCCAGCTCACCACAACTAGCGGGAGAGTCTGCCACAGATACGCAGTATTTT.

V is TRBV28 and J is TRBJ1-5, with TRBD1 identical over 12 bases. J lost 1 base, V lost 6 bases, and 10 bases had no gene match. The CDR3 has 18 amino acids. Germline values: CDR1 MDHEN, CDR2 SYDVKM. In DNA, the CDR3 is TGTGCCAGCAGCCGGGACAGGGGGCTATTGGAGAGCAATCAGCCCCAGCATTTT. Translation gives CASSRDRGLLESNQPQHF.

The CDR3: CASSRLAGSTDTQYF. The DNA for the CDR3 is TGTGCCAGCAGTAGACTAGCGGGCAGCACAGATACGCAGTATTTT. The gene calls are TRBV2 and TRBJ2-3, with TRBD2 matching over 10 bases. Trimming removed 5 bases from V and 0 bases from J; junction bases left unmatched: 2. The germline V gene has CDR1 SNHLY and CDR2 FYNNEI. This CDR3 spans 15 amino acids.

This clone showed up just a few times. The V call is TRBV28, the J call TRBJ1-1, with 7 bases matching TRBD1. CDR1 and CDR2 from the germline V gene are MDHEN and SYDVKM. V lost 4 bases, J lost 0 bases, and 8 bases stayed unmatched. CDR3 size: 16 residues. The CDR3 DNA reads as TGTGCCAGCAGTTCTGGGACAGACGGGGTGAACACTGAAGCTTTCTTT. It is translated as CASSSGTDGVNTEAFF.

The chain carries TRBV18 and TRBJ2-7, with 9 bases aligning to TRBD1. CDR1 and CDR2 from the germline V gene are KGHSH and LQKENI. The CDR3 runs to 15 residues. The ends lost 3 bases at V and 3 bases at J; junction bases unmatched: 6. CDR3 sequence (DNA): TGTGCCAGCTCACCGCGGGACAGGGATAGCTACGAGCAGTACTTC. Translation: CASSPRDRDSYEQYF.

The rearrangement uses TRBV21-1 and TRBJ2-3; the D call of TRBD2 is as the table states it, not checked on the DNA. TRBV21-1 is a documented pseudogene. This CDR3 is 16 amino acids long. The CDR3 sequence: CASTPGSSKGTDTQYF. As DNA, the CDR3 is TGTGCCAGCACCCCCGGGTCATCCAAGGGCACAGATACGCAGTATTTT.

The genes are TRBV4-1 and TRBJ2-7; D perhaps matches TRBD2 (6 bases). Germline V gene lookup returns CDR1 MGHRA and CDR2 YSYEKL. The V gene lost 5 bases and the J gene lost 2 bases, with 13 bases spanning the gap. The CDR3 spans 14 residues. The CDR3 reads CASSKSSETYEQYF. The CDR3 nucleotides are TGCGCCAGCAGCAAGTCTAGCGAAACCTACGAGCAGTACTTC.

The chain recombines TRBV4-3 with TRBJ2-5, with TRBD2 matching over 11 bases. Germline CDR1 is LGHNA and CDR2 is YSLEER. The V gene end was trimmed by 0 bases and the J gene end by 5 bases; junction bases not matched to a gene: 8. This CDR3 spans 17 amino acids. The CDR3 sequence: CASSQDWPLAGDETQYF. The CDR3 DNA follows: TGCGCCAGCAGCCAAGATTGGCCACTAGCGGGAGATGAGACCCAGTACTTC.

The rearrangement uses TRBV6-1 and TRBJ2-3; TRBD2 matches 8 bases. Germline CDR1 reads MNHNS; CDR2 reads SASEGT. The CDR3 runs to 14 residues. J lost 2 bases, V lost 7 bases, and 5 bases had no gene match. The CDR3 spells CASTRGGPTDTQYF. Here the CDR3 DNA reads TGTGCCAGCACCCGGGGGGGACCCACAGATACGCAGTATTTT.

The chain employs TRBV27 and TRBJ2-1; D might be TRBD2 (6 bases). V dropped 6 bases and J dropped 2 bases, with 11 bases sitting between them. Germline V gene sequence: CDR1 MNHEY, CDR2 SMNVEV (reference sequence). This CDR3 comprises 14 residues. The CDR3 DNA follows: TGTGCCAGCAGCGTCAGCGGGCCCTACAATGAGCAGTTCTTC. This gives the protein CASSVSGPYNEQFF.

V is TRBV11-1 and J is TRBJ2-7; D possibly corresponds to TRBD2 (7 bases). With 1 base removed from V and 2 bases from J, the gap between germline ends came to 12 bases. CDR3 length: 15 residues. Germline assignment: CDR1 SGHAT and CDR2 FQDESV (reference sequence). This CDR3 is CASSLGGGLPYEQYF. The CDR3 nucleotides are TGTGCCAGCAGCTTAGGGGGGGGCCTCCCCTACGAGCAGTACTTC.

CDR3 in amino acids: CASSWGGPYNEQFF. The DNA for the CDR3 is TGTGCCAGCAGTTGGGGGGGACCCTACAATGAGCAGTTCTTC. The chain couples TRBV27 to TRBJ2-1; 7 bases agree with TRBD2. This CDR3 has 14 amino acids. CDR1 is MNHEY, CDR2 SMNVEV, per germline (reference sequence). V was pared by 4 bases and J by 2 bases, with 2 bases of the junction left unmatched.

V is TRBV2 and J is TRBJ1-1, with 9 nucleotides matching TRBD1. The trim removed 5 bases at V and 0 bases at J, leaving 4 bases unmatched. The CDR3 consists of 15 residues. Germline loops: CDR1 SNHLY, CDR2 FYNNEI. The CDR3 DNA reads TGTGCCAGCAGTACTGGACAGGGGTTGAACACTGAAGCTTTCTTT. This sequence encodes CASSTGQGLNTEAFF.

V and J are TRBV27 and TRBJ2-1, with TRBD2 matching over 8 bases. J gave up 4 bases and V 6 bases, and 8 bases lay outside the gene matches. The CDR3 spans 15 residues. The V gene's germline CDR1 is MNHEY and CDR2 SMNVEV (reference sequence). The CDR3 sequence: CASRPTSGKYNEQFF. DNA for the CDR3: TGTGCCAGCAGGCCCACTAGCGGCAAGTACAATGAGCAGTTCTTC.

V is TRBV9 and J is TRBJ1-4; TRBD1 matches 7 bases. The CDR3 has 15 residues. J lost 6 bases, V lost 3 bases, and 8 bases had no gene match. Germline V gene lookup returns CDR1 SGDLS and CDR2 YYNGEE. CDR3: CASSEGGDGYEKLFF. CDR3 sequence (DNA): TGTGCCAGCAGCGAAGGGGGCGATGGGTATGAAAAACTGTTTTTT.

The rearrangement joins TRBV10-3 to TRBJ2-6, with a tentative D call TRBD2 (5 bases). There are 17 residues in the CDR3. Germline V gene data show CDR1 as ENHRY and CDR2 as SYGVKD. V was trimmed by 7 bases and J by 0 bases, leaving 16 bases between them. The CDR3 loop is CAIKGESWDSGANVLTF. Written as DNA, the CDR3 is TGTGCCATCAAGGGAGAATCTTGGGACTCTGGGGCCAACGTCCTGACTTTC.

V gene TRBV27 combines with J gene TRBJ2-6, with 8 nucleotides matching TRBD1. The V segment lost 5 bases and the J segment 0 bases; nucleotides outside the gene matches: 12. Germline V gene sequence: CDR1 MNHEY, CDR2 SMNVEV (reference sequence). The CDR3 is 19 residues long. The CDR3 sequence is CASSPPTGGPSSGANVLTF. The CDR3 DNA sequence: TGTGCCAGCAGTCCCCCTACAGGGGGACCTAGCTCTGGGGCCAACGTCCTGACTTTC.

The chain links TRBV7-9 to TRBJ2-3; 11 nucleotides agree with TRBD2. The CDR3 is 17 amino acids. V dropped 2 bases and J dropped 4; count of bases not matched to a gene: 8. CDR1 is SEHNR, CDR2 FQNEAQ, per germline (reference sequence). CDR3 sequence: CASSLRETSGNADTQYF. CDR3 in DNA: TGTGCCAGCAGCTTAAGGGAGACTAGCGGGAACGCAGATACGCAGTATTTT.

V usage is TRBV7-8 and J usage is TRBJ2-5; tentatively, D is TRBD2 (6 bases). Germline V gene data show CDR1 as SGHVS and CDR2 as FQNEAQ. V was clipped by 5 bases and J by 4 bases, with 14 bases between them. The CDR3 loop spans 14 amino acids. The CDR3 region has the DNA TGTGCCAGCAGCGTCGGTAGGGGAGGAGAGACCCAGTACTTC. It yields the protein CASSVGRGGETQYF.

The gene calls are TRBV28 and TRBJ2-7, with 9 bases aligning to TRBD2. The J segment lost 2 bases and the V segment lost 6 bases, leaving 5 bases of the junction unmatched. The CDR3 has 14 amino acids. CDR1 is MDHEN and CDR2 is SYDVKM in the germline V gene. CDR3 in amino acids: CASRRTSDTYEQYF. The CDR3 nucleotides read TGTGCCAGCAGGCGGACTAGCGACACCTACGAGCAGTACTTC.

The chain combines TRBV5-5 with TRBJ2-3, with 7 positions matching TRBD2. Per the germline V gene, CDR1 is SGHKS and CDR2 is YYEKEE (reference sequence). This CDR3 is built from 16 residues. Trimming at V came to 2 bases and at J to 3 bases, leaving 9 bases not matched to a gene. CDR3 loop: CASSFRASGRTDTQYF. Here the CDR3 DNA reads TGTGCCAGCAGCTTCAGGGCTAGCGGAAGGACAGATACGCAGTATTTT. Filled out from reference TRBV5-5 and TRBJ2-3, the complete variable domain reads DAGVTQSPTHLIKTRGQQVTLRCSPISGHKSVSWYQQVLGQGPQFIFQYYEKEERGRGNFPDRFSARQFPNYSSELNVNALLLGDSALYLCASSFRASGRTDTQYFGPGTRLTVL.